The subject of this entry is one TCR beta chain. This CDR3 is built from 16 residues. Trimming removed 6 bases from V and 6 bases from J, with 20 bases in between. Germline loops: CDR1 SGHTA, CDR2 FQGNSA. The data stem from a study of shared clonotypes between healthy human individuals. The data were produced by immunoSEQ multiplex PCR, yet TCRdb's version contains in-frame clones alone and is incomplete. Of some 790,000 clones in the sample, 72% were seen once. This TCR derives from a woman aged 25 to 39 in good health. V is TRBV7-2 and J is TRBJ2-2; TRBD2 might be the D (5 bases). Material: memory CD4+ T cells sorted from blood. The sample's subset: CD45RA-negative fraction. The chain's CDR3 is CASRKQRAVVAGELFF. CDR3 bases: TGTGCCAGCAGAAAACAGAGGGCAGTTGTCGCCGGGGAGCTGTTTTTT.